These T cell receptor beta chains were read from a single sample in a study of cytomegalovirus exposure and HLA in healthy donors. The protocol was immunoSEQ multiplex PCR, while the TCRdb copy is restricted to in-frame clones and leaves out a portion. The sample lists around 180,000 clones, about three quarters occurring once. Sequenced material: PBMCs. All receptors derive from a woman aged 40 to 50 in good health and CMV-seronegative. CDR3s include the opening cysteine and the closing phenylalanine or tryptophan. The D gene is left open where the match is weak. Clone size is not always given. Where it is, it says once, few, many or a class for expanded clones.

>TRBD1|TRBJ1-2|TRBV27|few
TGTGCCTCCAGGGGGGAAACTAACTATGGCTACACCTTC
CASRGETNYGYTF
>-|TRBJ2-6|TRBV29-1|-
TGCAGCGTTGGAGCCGGGTACTCTGGGGCCAACGTCCTGACTTTC
CSVGAGYSGANVLTF
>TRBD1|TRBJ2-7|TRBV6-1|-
TGTGCCAGCAGGGGGGGACAGGGTATTACCGCGCAGTACTTC
CASRGGQGITAQYF
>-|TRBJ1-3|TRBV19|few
TGTGCCAGTAGTTGGGCCGGCTCTGGAAACACCATATATTTT
CASSWAGSGNTIYF
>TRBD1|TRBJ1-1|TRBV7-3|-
TGTGCCAGCAGTCCTGGCCCGGGCAGGGGGGTGAACACTGAAGCTTTCTTT
CASSPGPGRGVNTEAFF
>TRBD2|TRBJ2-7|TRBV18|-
TGTGCCAGCTCGGTAAGCGGGAGATCTTACGAGCAGTACTTC
CASSVSGRSYEQYF
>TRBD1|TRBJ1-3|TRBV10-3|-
TGTGCCACCCGACAGGGTCAAAACTCTGGAAACACCATATATTTT
CATRQGQNSGNTIYF
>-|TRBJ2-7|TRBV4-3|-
TGCGCCAGCAGCCAAGATTGGCGGGGCGGGACCTACTCCTACGAGCAGTACTTC
CASSQDWRGGTYSYEQYF
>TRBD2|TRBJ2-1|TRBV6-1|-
TGTGCCAGCAGTGAAGGCGGGGGAAAAAGCTACAATGAGCAGTTCTTC
CASSEGGGKSYNEQFF
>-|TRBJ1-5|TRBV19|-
TGTGCCAGTAGTATGGACAGTGATCAGCCCCAGCATTTT
CASSMDSDQPQHF
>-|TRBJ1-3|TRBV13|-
TGTGCCAGCAGCTATAAGGCAGGGGAGGGAAACACCATATATTTT
CASSYKAGEGNTIYF
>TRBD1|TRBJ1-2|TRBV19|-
TGTGCCAGTAGTCAACGACAGGGGGTACTGGAGGGCTACACCTTC
CASSQRQGVLEGYTF
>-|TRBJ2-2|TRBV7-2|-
TGTGCCAGCAGCCCCGAGAGGGGGTTAGCGACCGGGGAGCTGTTTTTT
CASSPERGLATGELFF
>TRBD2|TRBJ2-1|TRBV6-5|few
TGTGCCAGCAGTTCATACCGGACTAGCGGGAGGGATGAGCAGTTCTTC
CASSSYRTSGRDEQFF
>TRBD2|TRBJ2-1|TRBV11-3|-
TGTGCCAGCAGCCCCATGGGTAGCGGGATTGCCAATGAGCAGTTCTTC
CASSPMGSGIANEQFF
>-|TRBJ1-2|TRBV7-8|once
TGTGCCAGCAGCCCATCGAGGGGGTCTCGTGGCTACACCTTC
CASSPSRGSRGYTF
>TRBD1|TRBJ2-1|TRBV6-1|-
TGTGCCACGATGACAGGGCGGAATGAGCAGTTCTTC
CATMTGRNEQFF
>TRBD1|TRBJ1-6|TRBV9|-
TGTGCCAGCAGCGCACAGGGGGTAAAGGGTTCACCCCTCCACTTT
CASSAQGVKGSPLHF
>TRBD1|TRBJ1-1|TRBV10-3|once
TGTGCCATCAGACTCCGGGACAGCAACACTGAAGCTTTCTTT
CAIRLRDSNTEAFF
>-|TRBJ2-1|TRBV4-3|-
TGCGCCAGCAGCCAAGATGTAGTATTATCGAGCGGTGAGCAGTTCTTC
CASSQDVVLSSGEQFF
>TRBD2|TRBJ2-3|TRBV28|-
TGTGCCAGCAGTGAAATAGCGGGTCTCACAGATACGCAGTATTTT
CASSEIAGLTDTQYF
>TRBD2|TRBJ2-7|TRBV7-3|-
TGTGCCAGCAGCTTATCGGTGCGGGAGAGCGAGCAGTACTTC
CASSLSVRESEQYF
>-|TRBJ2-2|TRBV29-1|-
TGCAGCGTTGGGCAGAACACCGGGGAGCTGTTTTTT
CSVGQNTGELFF
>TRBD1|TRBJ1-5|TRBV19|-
TGTGCCAGTAGTATGACAGGGGGTCGGAGCAATCAGCCCCAGCATTTT
CASSMTGGRSNQPQHF
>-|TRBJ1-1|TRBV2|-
TGTGCCAGCAGCGAACAGGGTATCCGTGAAGCTTTCTTT
CASSEQGIREAFF
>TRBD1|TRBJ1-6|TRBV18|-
TGTGCCAGCTCACGGGACAGGGCGGAGTGGAATAATTCACCCCTCCACTTT
CASSRDRAEWNNSPLHF
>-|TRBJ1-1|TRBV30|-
TGTGCCTTCTTGTCCGGGTTTGAGACTGAAGCTTTCTTT
CAFLSGFETEAFF
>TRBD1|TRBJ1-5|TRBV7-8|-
TGTGCCAGCAGCTTAGGGGTAGGACAGGGCGTCGGGCCCCAGCATTTT
CASSLGVGQGVGPQHF
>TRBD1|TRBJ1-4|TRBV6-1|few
TGTGCCAGCAGTGACAGGGGGACCGCAACTAATGAAAAACTGTTTTTT
CASSDRGTATNEKLFF
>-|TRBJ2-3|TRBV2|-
TGTGCCAGCAGTGGGCTAGCCGCAGATACGCAGTATTTT
CASSGLAADTQYF
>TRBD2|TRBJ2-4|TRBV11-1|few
TGTGCCAGCAGCTCTCTGCGGGAGGGGACCAAAAACATTCAGTACTTC
CASSSLREGTKNIQYF
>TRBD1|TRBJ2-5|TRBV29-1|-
TGCAGCGTTGGAGGACAGGGGGAGACCCAGTACTTC
CSVGGQGETQYF
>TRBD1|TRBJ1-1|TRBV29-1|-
TGCAGCGTCCGGACAGGCGATGCCTTCATGAACACTGAAGCTTTCTTT
CSVRTGDAFMNTEAFF
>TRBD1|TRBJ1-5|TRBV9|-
TGTGCCAGCAGCGAATTCGAGGGGGCGAATCAGCCCCAGCATTTT
CASSEFEGANQPQHF
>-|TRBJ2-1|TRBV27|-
TGTGCCAGCAGAAGCGGACCGGAGCAGTTCTTC
CASRSGPEQFF
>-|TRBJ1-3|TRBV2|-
TGTGCCAGCAGTTTTTCCGGGACTGAACGGGGAAACACCATATATTTT
CASSFSGTERGNTIYF
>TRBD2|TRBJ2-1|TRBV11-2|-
TGTGCCAGCAGCGTATCTAGCGGGAGGCCCTACAATGAGCAGTTCTTC
CASSVSSGRPYNEQFF
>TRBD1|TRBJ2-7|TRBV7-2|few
TGTGCCAGCAGCTGGAGGGGACAGGACACCTACGAGCAGTACTTC
CASSWRGQDTYEQYF
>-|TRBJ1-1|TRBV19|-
TGTGCCAGTAGCACGTCTCGCAGTGAAGCTTTCTTT
CASSTSRSEAFF
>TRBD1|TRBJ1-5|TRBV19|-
TGTGCCAGTAGTATTCAACAGGGGCAGGGGCAGCCCCAGCATTTT
CASSIQQGQGQPQHF
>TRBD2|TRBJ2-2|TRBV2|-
TGTGCCAGCAGTGAAGCTACTAGCGGGAGAGTGGGGTACTCCACCGGGGAGCTGTTTTTT
CASSEATSGRVGYSTGELFF
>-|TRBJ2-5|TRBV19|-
TGTGCCAGTAGTATTAAAGAGACCCAGTACTTC
CASSIKETQYF
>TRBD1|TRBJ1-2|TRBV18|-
TGTGCCAGCTCACCACCCTCCGGACAGGTCTGGAATGGCTACACCTTC
CASSPPSGQVWNGYTF
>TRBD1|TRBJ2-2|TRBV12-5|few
TGTGCTAGTGGTCCTCCCGAAGGGACAGGGGGCTTCGGGGAGCTGTTTTTT
CASGPPEGTGGFGELFF
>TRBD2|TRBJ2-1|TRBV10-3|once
TGTGCCATCAGCCGGGACAGCAGACTAGCGGGAGGTAATGAGCAGTTCTTC
CAISRDSRLAGGNEQFF
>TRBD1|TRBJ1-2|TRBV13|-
TGTGCCAGCAGCTCCACCCAGGACAGGGAATATGGCTACACCTTC
CASSSTQDREYGYTF
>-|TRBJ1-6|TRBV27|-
TGTGCCAGCAGCCCCGGAGGAGTTTCACCCCTCCACTTT
CASSPGGVSPLHF
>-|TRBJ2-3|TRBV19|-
TGTGCCAGTAGTATACCCCTCCGTTGGGGGCCAGATACGCAGTATTTT
CASSIPLRWGPDTQYF
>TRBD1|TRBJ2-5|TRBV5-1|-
TGCGCCAGCAGCTACAGGGGGCAAGAGACCCAGTACTTC
CASSYRGQETQYF
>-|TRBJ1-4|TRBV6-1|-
TGTGCCAGCAGTGTTGTCGCAACTAATGAAAAACTGTTTTTT
CASSVVATNEKLFF
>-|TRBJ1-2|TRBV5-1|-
TGCGCCAGCAGCTTGGTTGGGGCCTCGAGCTATGGCTACACCTTC
CASSLVGASSYGYTF